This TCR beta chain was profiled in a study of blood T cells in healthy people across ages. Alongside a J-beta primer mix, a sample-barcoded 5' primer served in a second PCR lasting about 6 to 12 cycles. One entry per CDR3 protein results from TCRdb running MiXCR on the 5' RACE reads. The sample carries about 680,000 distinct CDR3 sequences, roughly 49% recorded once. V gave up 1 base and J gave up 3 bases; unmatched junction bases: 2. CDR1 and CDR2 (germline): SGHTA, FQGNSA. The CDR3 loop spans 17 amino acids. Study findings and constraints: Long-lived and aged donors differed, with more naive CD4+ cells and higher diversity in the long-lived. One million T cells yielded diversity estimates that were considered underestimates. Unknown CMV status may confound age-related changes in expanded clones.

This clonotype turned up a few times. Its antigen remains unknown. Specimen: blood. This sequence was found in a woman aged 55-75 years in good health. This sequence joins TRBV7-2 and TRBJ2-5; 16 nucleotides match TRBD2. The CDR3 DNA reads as TGTGCCAGCAGCTTAGTGGGACTAGCGGGAGGGAAAGAGACCCAGTACTTC. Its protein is CASSLVGLAGGKETQYF.